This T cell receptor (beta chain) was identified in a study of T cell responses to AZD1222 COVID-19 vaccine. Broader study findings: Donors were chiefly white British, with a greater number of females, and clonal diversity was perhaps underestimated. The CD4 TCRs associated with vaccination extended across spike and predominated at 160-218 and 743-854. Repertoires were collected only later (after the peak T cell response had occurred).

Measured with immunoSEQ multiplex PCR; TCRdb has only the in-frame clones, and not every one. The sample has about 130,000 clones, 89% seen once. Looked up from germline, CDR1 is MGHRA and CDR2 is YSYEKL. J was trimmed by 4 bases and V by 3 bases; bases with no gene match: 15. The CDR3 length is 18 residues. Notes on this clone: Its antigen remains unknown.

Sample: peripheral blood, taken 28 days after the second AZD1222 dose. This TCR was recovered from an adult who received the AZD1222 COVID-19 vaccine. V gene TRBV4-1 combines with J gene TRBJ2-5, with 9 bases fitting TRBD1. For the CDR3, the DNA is TGCGCCAGCAGCCAGGGTCCCCCCGGGGACAGGGTCGGAGAGACCCAGTACTTC. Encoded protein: CASSQGPPGDRVGETQYF.